The T cell receptor beta chain described here comes from a study of blood T cell repertoires in COVID-19. Study-wide context: Acute-phase and convalescent COVID-19 samples originated in the United States, Italy and Spain.

Per the authors' pipeline: Nucleated cell number was recorded as an estimate derived from reference gene primer amplification. Here immunoSEQ multiplex PCR was the method, and the copy in TCRdb shows in-frame clones only, minus some. The V and J calls and clone size are taken from that table; D and trimming were inferred from the DNA. In the table there are around 280,000 clones, approximately 86% of which are singletons. Trimming cost V 3 bases and J 2 bases; bases outside gene matches: 6. Germline CDR1 reads DFQATT; CDR2 reads SNEGSKA (reference sequence). The CDR3 consists of 15 residues. The TCR was taken from a woman aged 30 to 39 who had recovered from COVID-19. Sequencing used peripheral blood. This chain uses TRBV20-1 with TRBJ2-3; 9 nucleotides align to TRBD2. The DNA for the CDR3 is TGCAGTGCTAGTAACAGCGGGAGGCCCACAGATACGCAGTATTTT. This translates into CSASNSGRPTDTQYF.